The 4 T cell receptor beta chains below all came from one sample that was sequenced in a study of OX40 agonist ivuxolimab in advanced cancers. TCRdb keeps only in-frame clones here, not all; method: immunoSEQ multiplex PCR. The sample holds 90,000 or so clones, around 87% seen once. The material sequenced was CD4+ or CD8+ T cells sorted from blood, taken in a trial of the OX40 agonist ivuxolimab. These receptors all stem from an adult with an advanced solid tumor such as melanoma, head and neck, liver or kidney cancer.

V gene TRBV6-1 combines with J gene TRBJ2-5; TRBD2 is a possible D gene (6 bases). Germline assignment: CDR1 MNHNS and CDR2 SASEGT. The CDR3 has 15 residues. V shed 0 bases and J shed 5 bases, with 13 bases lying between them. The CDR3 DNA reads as TGTGCCAGCAGTGAAGCGGCGGGGTTGGGGGAGACCCAGTACTTC. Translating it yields CASSEAAGLGETQYF.

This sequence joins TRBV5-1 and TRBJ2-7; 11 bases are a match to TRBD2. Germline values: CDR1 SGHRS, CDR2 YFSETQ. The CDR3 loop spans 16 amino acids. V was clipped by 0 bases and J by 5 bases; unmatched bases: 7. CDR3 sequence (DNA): TGCGCCAGCAGCTTGGATGTCCTAGCGGGAGGTCACGAGCAGTACTTC. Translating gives CASSLDVLAGGHEQYF.

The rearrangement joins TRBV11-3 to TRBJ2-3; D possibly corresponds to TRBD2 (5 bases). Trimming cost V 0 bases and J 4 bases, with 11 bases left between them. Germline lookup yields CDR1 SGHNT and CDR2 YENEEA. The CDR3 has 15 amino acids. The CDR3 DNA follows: TGTGCCAGCAGCTTAGATCCGGCTAGCCCAGATACGCAGTATTTT. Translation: CASSLDPASPDTQYF. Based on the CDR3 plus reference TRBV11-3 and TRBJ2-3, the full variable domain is EAGVVQSPRYKIIEKKQPVAFWCNPISGHNTLYWYLQNLGQGPELLIRYENEEAVDDSQLPKDRFSAERLKGVDSTLKIQPAELGDSAVYLCASSLDPASPDTQYFGPGTRLTVL.

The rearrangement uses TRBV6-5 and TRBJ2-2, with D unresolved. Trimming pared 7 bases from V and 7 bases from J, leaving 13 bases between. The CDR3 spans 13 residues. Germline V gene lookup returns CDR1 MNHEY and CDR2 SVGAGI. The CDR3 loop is CASMILVGGELFF. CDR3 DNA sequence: TGTGCCAGCATGATATTGGTAGGCGGGGAGCTGTTTTTT.